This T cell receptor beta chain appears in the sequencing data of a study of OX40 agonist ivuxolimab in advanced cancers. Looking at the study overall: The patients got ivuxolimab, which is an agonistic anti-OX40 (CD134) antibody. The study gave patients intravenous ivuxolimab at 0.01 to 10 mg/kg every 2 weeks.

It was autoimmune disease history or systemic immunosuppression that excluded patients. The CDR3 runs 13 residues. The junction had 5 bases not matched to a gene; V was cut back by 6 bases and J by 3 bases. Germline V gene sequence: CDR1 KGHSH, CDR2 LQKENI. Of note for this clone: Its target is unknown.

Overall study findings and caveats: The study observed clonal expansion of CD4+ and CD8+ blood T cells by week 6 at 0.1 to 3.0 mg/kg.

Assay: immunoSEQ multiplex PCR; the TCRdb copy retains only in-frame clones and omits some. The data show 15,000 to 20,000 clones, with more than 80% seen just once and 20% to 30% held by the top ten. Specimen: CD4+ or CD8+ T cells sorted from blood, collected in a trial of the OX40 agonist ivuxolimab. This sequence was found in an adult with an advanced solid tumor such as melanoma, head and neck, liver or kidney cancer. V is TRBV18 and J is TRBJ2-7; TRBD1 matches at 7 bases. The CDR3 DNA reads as TGTGCCAGCTCCCAGGGACAGAACTACGAGCAGTACTTC. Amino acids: CASSQGQNYEQYF.